A single sample gave rise to the 23 T cell receptor beta chains below, sequenced in a study of CD8 T cells in ankylosing spondylitis. Whole-study results and caveats: Made up of about eight highly homologous variants, a TCR beta motif appeared characteristic of ankylosing spondylitis blood.

TCRdb recomputed calls from the 5' RACE reads with MiXCR, one row per CDR3 protein. This table holds more than 500,000 distinct CDR3 sequences, less than 6% found once. For these receptors, no antigen is known. Source material: blood, either unsorted or a sorted T cell fraction (not recorded which). These receptors were obtained from a male donor with ankylosing spondylitis.

Many counts were recorded for this clonotype. The V call is TRBV5-6, the J call TRBJ1-1; perhaps TRBD1 as D (6 bases). This CDR3 contains 16 residues. The germline V gene encodes CDR1 SGHDT and CDR2 YYEEEE. Trimming removed 1 base from V and 5 bases from J, with 18 bases in between. DNA for the CDR3: TGTGCCAGCAGCTTGTATCTCGGGGGGCGCAGAACTGAAGCTTTCTTT. Translation gives CASSLYLGGRRTEAFF.

This clonotype was counted ten times or more. The chain combines TRBV20-1 with TRBJ1-1; no definite D call. Germline CDR1 and CDR2: DFQATT and SNEGSKA (reference sequence). The CDR3 spans 10 residues. Trimming stripped 7 bases from V and 3 bases from J, with 6 bases between. The CDR3 loop is CSDADTEAFF. DNA for the CDR3: TGCAGTGATGCGGACACTGAAGCTTTCTTT.

The chain links TRBV7-9 to TRBJ1-3, with unresolved D. There are 16 residues in the CDR3. Trimming stripped 1 base from V and 0 bases from J, with 10 bases between. Looked up from germline, CDR1 is SEHNR and CDR2 is FQNEAQ (reference sequence). The CDR3 DNA reads as TGTGCCAGCAGCTTAGGATTCGGAAACTCTGGAAACACCATATATTTT. It encodes CASSLGFGNSGNTIYF.

This clonotype was counted a few times. The CDR3 is CSAPTRGSVGSTDTQYF. CDR3 DNA sequence: TGCAGTGCCCCAACGAGGGGGAGTGTTGGTAGCACAGATACGCAGTATTTT. V usage is TRBV20-1 and J usage is TRBJ2-3; possibly TRBD1 for D (6 bases). Germline CDR1 DFQATT, CDR2 SNEGSKA (reference sequence). The CDR3 has 17 residues. V lost 6 bases and J 0 bases, leaving 22 bases between the germline ends.

This clonotype was observed at least ten times. The genes are TRBV6-1 and TRBJ1-5; D gene unclear. The germline V gene has CDR1 MNHNS and CDR2 SASEGT. CDR3 length: 16 residues. Between the trimmed V and J ends, which lost 0 bases and 1 base, there was a span of 10 bases. CDR3 residues: CASSEAYGVSNQPQHF. The CDR3 nucleotides are TGTGCCAGCAGTGAAGCATATGGGGTAAGCAATCAGCCCCAGCATTTT.

Concerning this clonotype: Sequence at one end of the junction differs from germline and may be a read error. The rearrangement uses TRBV7-9 and TRBJ2-7; D is perhaps TRBD1 or TRBD2 (6 bases each). CDR3 length equals 15 residues. Germline V gene data show CDR1 as SEHNR and CDR2 as FQNEAQ (reference sequence). CDR3 protein: CTSSLGRGGSNEQYF. The CDR3 region has the DNA TGTACCAGCAGCTTAGGGCGAGGGGGGAGCAACGAGCAGTACTTC. The whole variable domain, filled in from reference TRBV7-9 and TRBJ2-7, reads DTGVSQNPRHKITKRGQNVTFRCDPISEHNRLYWYRQTLGQGPEFLTYFQNEAQLEKSRLLSDRFSAERPKGSFSTLEIQRTEQGDSAMYLCTSSLGRGGSNEQYFGPGTRLTVT.

The sample holds many counts of this clonotype. The chain combines TRBV6-5 with TRBJ1-2; D is undetermined. This CDR3 is 14 amino acids long. V was shortened by 2 bases and J by 8 bases, with 15 bases between the two germline ends. Per the germline V gene, CDR1 is MNHEY and CDR2 is SVGAGI. This CDR3 reads CASSYVLGNGGYTF. The CDR3 DNA reads TGTGCCAGCAGTTACGTGCTGGGGAACGGCGGCTACACCTTC.

This clonotype was observed at least ten times. The chain recombines TRBV20-1 with TRBJ2-3; D may be TRBD2 (6 bases). Trimming cost V 5 bases and J 1 base, with 10 bases left between them. CDR3 length: 13 amino acids. Germline values: CDR1 DFQATT, CDR2 SNEGSKA (reference sequence). The CDR3, as DNA: TGCAGTGCTCAGAGGAGGGGCACAGATACGCAGTATTTT. Amino acids: CSAQRRGTDTQYF.

This clonotype appeared many times. The rearrangement joins TRBV7-2 to TRBJ2-7; D gene uncertain. This CDR3 has 13 residues. Germline CDR1 is SGHTA and CDR2 is FQGNSA. Trimming took 2 bases from V and 2 from J, leaving 7 bases between them. The CDR3 coding sequence is TGTGCCAGCAGCTTACACTGGACCTACGAGCAGTACTTC. Translating it yields CASSLHWTYEQYF. Full variable domain (missing parts from reference TRBV7-2 and TRBJ2-7): GAGVSQSPSNKVTEKGKDVELRCDPISGHTALYWYRQSLGQGLEFLIYFQGNSAPDKSGLPSDRFSAERTGGSVSTLTIQRTQQEDSAVYLCASSLHWTYEQYFGPGTRLTVT.

There are many counts of this clonotype. This chain links TRBV4-2 with TRBJ1-1, with 7 bases lining up with TRBD1. The trim removed 3 bases at V and 10 bases at J, leaving 14 bases unmatched. Looked up from germline, CDR1 is LGHNA and CDR2 is YNFKEQ. The CDR3 consists of 15 residues. The CDR3 nucleotides are TGTGCCAGCAGCCAGTACGGGAGACAGGGCTTAGGAGCTTTCTTT. Translation: CASSQYGRQGLGAFF.

A few counts support this clonotype. This chain joins TRBV4-1 and TRBJ2-7; D might be TRBD2 (6 bases). The CDR3 extends over 15 amino acids. The V end lost 3 bases, the J end lost 4 bases, and 16 bases lay between the germline ends. Germline assignment: CDR1 MGHRA and CDR2 YSYEKL. This chain's CDR3 is CASSHPGRGIYEQYF. The CDR3 DNA sequence: TGCGCCAGCAGCCATCCGGGACGGGGGATTTACGAGCAGTACTTC.

This chain joins TRBV4-3 and TRBJ1-2; D is ambiguous. The ends were cut back, 0 bases at V and 6 bases at J, with 11 bases in the middle. Germline V gene lookup returns CDR1 LGHNA and CDR2 YSLEER. This CDR3 region has 14 residues. The CDR3 reads CASSQEFRGDGYTF. CDR3 sequence (DNA): TGCGCCAGCAGCCAAGAGTTTCGGGGAGATGGCTACACCTTC.

In its sample, this clonotype was seen many times. The V and J genes are TRBV29-1 and TRBJ2-3; TRBD1 might be the D (6 bases). The length of the CDR3 is 13 residues. The V and J ends lost 6 bases and 4 bases respectively, with 14 bases between them. Germline loops: CDR1 SQVTM, CDR2 ANQGSEA. CDR3 region: CSVGQEVSDTQYF. CDR3 bases: TGCAGCGTGGGACAAGAGGTTTCAGATACGCAGTATTTT.

This clonotype showed up just a few times. The chain combines TRBV20-1 with TRBJ2-7, with D possibly matching TRBD1 (6 bases). The CDR3 has 13 residues. V was clipped by 6 bases and J by 0 bases, with 12 bases between them. Germline V CDR1 and CDR2: DFQATT, SNEGSKA (reference sequence). The CDR3 DNA reads as TGCAGTGCCCTAGACAGGCTCTCCTACGAGCAGTACTTC. This gives the protein CSALDRLSYEQYF.

The chain joins TRBV5-1 to TRBJ1-3; possibly TRBD1 for D (5 bases). V was trimmed by 3 bases and J by 2 bases, leaving 9 bases between them. Germline assignment: CDR1 SGHRS and CDR2 YFSETQ. The length of the CDR3 is 14 residues. The CDR3 nucleotides read TGCGCCAGCAGCTCGGGGGGGGCTGGAAACACCATATATTTT. Encoded protein: CASSSGGAGNTIYF.

This chain uses TRBV6-2 or TRBV6-3 with TRBJ2-3, with a possible D match to TRBD2 (5 bases). The CDR3 has 16 residues. V was pared by 2 bases and J by 3 bases, with 15 bases between. Germline V gene data show CDR1 as MNHEY and CDR2 as SVGEGT. The CDR3 region has the DNA TGTGCCAGCAGTTACAAAAGGTGGGAGTTGACAGATACGCAGTATTTT. Protein product: CASSYKRWELTDTQYF.

The table lists this clonotype with a few counts. The V and J genes are TRBV11-2 and TRBJ2-1; TRBD2 agrees at 10 bases. The V gene end was trimmed by 3 bases and the J gene end by 4 bases; junction bases not matched to a gene: 6. Per germline, CDR1 SGHAT and CDR2 FQNNGV. The CDR3 contains 16 residues. CDR3 nucleotide sequence: TGTGCCAGCAGCTTGGTACTAGCGGGATTTTACAATGAGCAGTTCTTC. Translation: CASSLVLAGFYNEQFF. The whole variable domain, remainder taken from reference TRBV11-2 and TRBJ2-1, is EAGVAQSPRYKIIEKRQSVAFWCNPISGHATLYWYQQILGQGPKLLIQFQNNGVVDDSQLPKDRFSAERLKGVDSTLKIQPAKLEDSAVYLCASSLVLAGFYNEQFFGPGTRLTVL.

This clonotype was seen repeatedly, ten times or more. This rearrangement joins TRBV12-3 or TRBV12-4 to TRBJ1-5; D unresolved. The CDR3 is 14 residues long. V was clipped by 5 bases and J by 1 base, with 9 bases between them. The CDR3 DNA reads as TGTGCCAGCAGTCGTCTAGAGAGCAATCAGCCCCAGCATTTT. Protein sequence: CASSRLESNQPQHF.

This clonotype was picked up many times. Here the CDR3 DNA reads TGTGCCAGCAGTTTAGGGGGACAAGAGGCCGGGGAGCTGTTTTTT. Its protein is CASSLGGQEAGELFF. This chain uses TRBV12-3 or TRBV12-4 with TRBJ2-2; D might be TRBD1 (6 bases). Trimming took off 1 base at V and 6 bases at J, with 12 bases between the two ends. The CDR3 loop spans 15 amino acids.

This clonotype was seen repeatedly, ten times or more. J is TRBJ2-6 and V is TRBV9, with unresolved D. V dropped 0 bases and J dropped 2 bases, with 3 bases sitting between them. Per germline, CDR1 SGDLS and CDR2 YYNGEE. The CDR3 length is 14 residues. DNA of the CDR3: TGTGCCAGCAGCGTAGGCCCTGGGGCCAACGTCCTGACTTTC. Translated: CASSVGPGANVLTF.

This clonotype was picked up a small number of times. The V gene is TRBV30, the J gene TRBJ1-1; tentatively, D is TRBD1 (5 bases). Germline V gene sequence: CDR1 GTSNPN, CDR2 SVGIG (reference sequence). V dropped 2 bases and J dropped 7 bases, with 14 bases sitting between them. CDR3 size: 13 residues. The CDR3 region is CAWSIDGGIEAFF. The CDR3 nucleotides are TGTGCCTGGAGTATCGACGGGGGTATTGAAGCTTTCTTT. Complete variable domain (other parts from reference TRBV30 and TRBJ1-1): SQTIHQWPATLVQPVGSPLSLECTVEGTSNPNLYWYRQAAGRGLQLLFYSVGIGQISSEVPQNLSASRPQDRQFILSSKKLLLSDSGFYLCAWSIDGGIEAFFGQGTRLTVV.

The sample holds many counts of this clonotype. The rearrangement links TRBV7-2 to TRBJ2-7; TRBD2 is a possible D gene (6 bases). This CDR3 has 16 amino acids. Between the trimmed V and J ends, which lost 0 bases and 7 bases, there was a span of 19 bases. Germline V gene sequence: CDR1 SGHTA, CDR2 FQGNSA. The CDR3 nucleotides are TGTGCCAGCAGCTTAGCCGGGAGCGGAACCTTTTGGGAGCAGTACTTC. Translated, it gives CASSLAGSGTFWEQYF.

This clonotype has a count of ten or more. The chain uses TRBV4-3 and TRBJ2-3; tentative D call: TRBD2 (5 bases). The ends were cut back, 1 base at V and 3 bases at J, with 17 bases in the middle. From germline, CDR1 is LGHNA and CDR2 YSLEER. The CDR3 extends over 17 amino acids. The CDR3 region is CASSQGIESGGTDTQYF. For the CDR3, the DNA is TGCGCCAGCAGCCAAGGTATAGAAAGCGGTGGAACAGATACGCAGTATTTT.